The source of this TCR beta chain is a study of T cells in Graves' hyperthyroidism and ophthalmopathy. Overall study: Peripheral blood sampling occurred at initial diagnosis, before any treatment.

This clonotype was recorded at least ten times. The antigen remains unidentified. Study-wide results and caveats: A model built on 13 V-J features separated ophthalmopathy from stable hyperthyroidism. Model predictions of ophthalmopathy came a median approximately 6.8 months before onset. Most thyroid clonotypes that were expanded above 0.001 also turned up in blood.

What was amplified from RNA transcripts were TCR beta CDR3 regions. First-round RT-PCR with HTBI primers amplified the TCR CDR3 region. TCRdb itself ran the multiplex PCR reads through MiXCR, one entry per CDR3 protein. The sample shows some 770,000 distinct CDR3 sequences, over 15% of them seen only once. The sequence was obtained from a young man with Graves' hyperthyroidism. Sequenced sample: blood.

The CDR3 sequence: CASSRAGEETQYF. CDR3 in DNA: TGTGCCAGCAGCAGAGCGGGAGAGGAGACCCAGTACTTC. The chain recombines TRBV6-1 with TRBJ2-5; 8 bases fit TRBD2. With V trimmed by 6 bases and J by 5 bases, 5 bases remained unmatched. This CDR3 contains 13 residues. Germline V lookup: CDR1 MNHNS, CDR2 SASEGT.